A single sample is the source of the 3 T cell receptor beta chains below, sequenced in a study of T-cell reconstitution after alpha-beta-depleted transplantation in children. Construction of the TCRbeta library involved unique molecular identifiers. TCRdb processed the PCR reads anew with MiXCR; each CDR3 protein has one entry. This sample has more than 150,000 distinct CDR3 sequences, with more than 14% found just once. The sample was PBMCs from the stem cell graft donor, taken from the stem cell graft. The source is a human donor who donated a stem cell graft to a child with acute lymphoblastic leukemia.

Ten or more counts support this clonotype. This sequence joins TRBV7-9 and TRBJ2-4; TRBD2 is a possible D gene (5 bases). Trimming cost V 2 bases and J 0 bases, with 11 bases left between them. Looked up from germline, CDR1 is SEHNR and CDR2 is FQNEAQ (reference sequence). The CDR3 is made up of 16 amino acids. CDR3 sequence (DNA): TGTGCCAGCAGCTTACTCGAGGGTACAGCCAAAAACATTCAGTACTTC. It translates to CASSLLEGTAKNIQYF.

The chain couples TRBV6-5 to TRBJ2-5; TRBD1 might be the D (5 bases). Germline V gene lookup returns CDR1 MNHEY and CDR2 SVGAGI. The CDR3 covers 12 residues. V dropped 9 bases and J dropped 0 bases, with 8 bases sitting between them. The CDR3, as DNA: TGTGCCAGTCAGGGAAACCAAGAGACCCAGTACTTC. Translating gives CASQGNQETQYF.

To note about this clonotype: It may be a read error: a sequence one base away is much more abundant. The chain employs TRBV5-1 and TRBJ2-3; no firm D call. This CDR3 spans 13 amino acids. V was trimmed by 0 bases and J by 4 bases, leaving 6 bases between them. Germline assignment: CDR1 SGHRS and CDR2 YFSETQ. CDR3 sequence reads: CASSLGCSDTQYF. The CDR3 DNA reads as TGCGCCAGCAGCTTGGGGTGCTCAGATACGCAGTATTTT.